Listed here are 9 T cell receptor beta chains from one sample, sequenced in a study of post-analysis software for immune sequencing data. Unique molecular identifiers featured in each of the TCR beta cDNA libraries. In TCRdb, the PCR reads were re-called with MiXCR into one record per CDR3 protein. The repertoire holds hundreds of thousands of distinct CDR3 sequences, with 44% as singletons. Regarding the study as a whole: Five or six TRBV segments were significantly more frequent in patients than in controls. TRBV5-6, TRBV5-1 and TRBV20-1 were among these segments.

The antigens these receptors bind are not known. Sequencing was performed on blood. Receptors originate from a girl under 18 with multiple sclerosis.

This clonotype appeared a few times. The V call is TRBV29-1, the J call TRBJ2-4, with D possibly called TRBD1 or TRBD2 (5 bases each). The CDR3 is 12 residues long. The V gene's germline CDR1 is SQVTM and CDR2 ANQGSEA. Trimming removed 3 bases at V and 6 bases at J, with 9 bases between. The CDR3 DNA sequence: TGCAGCGTTGATTTGGGACCAAACATTCAGTACTTC. Protein: CSVDLGPNIQYF.

The chain is built from TRBV10-3 and TRBJ1-1, with a tentative D call TRBD1 (6 bases). V was cut by 5 bases and J by 0 bases, with 10 bases left in between. This CDR3 is 14 amino acids long. The V gene's germline CDR1 is ENHRY and CDR2 SYGVKD. CDR3 nucleotide sequence: TGTGCCATCAGTACCGGGGGCTTGAACACTGAAGCTTTCTTT. As protein: CAISTGGLNTEAFF.

The chain is built from TRBV2 and TRBJ2-1; 9 nucleotides agree with TRBD1. Germline CDR1 is SNHLY and CDR2 is FYNNEI. The CDR3 runs to 12 residues. V was pared by 6 bases and J by 8 bases, with 2 bases of the junction left unmatched. CDR3 DNA sequence: TGTGCCAGCAGGGACAGGGGCGATGAGCAGTTCTTC. It specifies CASRDRGDEQFF.

This clonotype was seen more than once but under ten times. V gene TRBV6-5 combines with J gene TRBJ2-7; tentatively, D is TRBD1 or TRBD2 (6 bases each). Trimming removed 6 bases at V and 7 bases at J, with 22 bases between. Germline loops: CDR1 MNHEY, CDR2 SVGAGI. The CDR3 has 15 residues. The CDR3 loop reads CASSPGVVREREQYF. The DNA of the CDR3 is TGTGCCAGCAGCCCAGGGGTAGTCCGGGAGAGGGAGCAGTACTTC.

This chain connects TRBV2 to TRBJ2-7; the match to TRBD2 covers 9 bases. With 3 bases clipped from V and 4 bases from J, the junction kept 13 bases outside the gene matches. From germline, CDR1 is SNHLY and CDR2 FYNNEI. The CDR3 sequence is 17 residues long. The CDR3: CASSDLRGGAVVYEQYF. CDR3 in DNA: TGTGCCAGCAGTGACTTGCGCGGGGGGGCCGTGGTTTACGAGCAGTACTTC.

The V call is TRBV12-3 or TRBV12-4, the J call TRBJ1-2; 10 nucleotides align to TRBD1. Trimming at V came to 2 bases and at J to 4 bases, leaving 7 bases not matched to a gene. CDR3 length equals 16 residues. CDR3 amino acids: CASSLFATGGIYGYTF. The DNA of the CDR3 is TGTGCCAGCAGTTTATTTGCGACAGGGGGCATCTATGGCTACACCTTC.

The rearrangement uses TRBV10-3 and TRBJ2-4, with 11 bases aligning to TRBD2. V trimming: 4 bases; J trimming: 10 bases; junction bases outside the gene matches: 6. Germline V gives CDR1 ENHRY, CDR2 SYGVKD. The CDR3 has 14 amino acids. As DNA, the CDR3 is TGTGCCATCAGTGGTACTAGCGGGAGTGCGATTCAGTACTTC. Amino acid sequence: CAISGTSGSAIQYF.

The chain has TRBV4-1 and TRBJ2-3; the match to TRBD2 covers 12 bases. The CDR3 spans 17 residues. Germline loops: CDR1 MGHRA, CDR2 YSYEKL. Trimming at V came to 3 bases and at J to 2 bases, leaving 6 bases not matched to a gene. CDR3 sequence (DNA): TGCGCCAGCAGCCAGCTAGCGGGGGGGCTGGACACAGATACGCAGTATTTT. The encoded protein is CASSQLAGGLDTDTQYF.

The chain recombines TRBV7-9 with TRBJ1-2, with a possible D match to TRBD1 (5 bases). From germline, CDR1 is SEHNR and CDR2 FQNEAQ (reference sequence). This CDR3 is 17 amino acids long. Trimming shortened V by 3 bases and J by 8 bases, and 25 bases separated the two germline ends. This CDR3 reads CASSFGGWRGPPIGYTF. For the CDR3, the DNA is TGTGCCAGCAGCTTTGGGGGATGGCGGGGCCCCCCGATCGGCTACACCTTC.